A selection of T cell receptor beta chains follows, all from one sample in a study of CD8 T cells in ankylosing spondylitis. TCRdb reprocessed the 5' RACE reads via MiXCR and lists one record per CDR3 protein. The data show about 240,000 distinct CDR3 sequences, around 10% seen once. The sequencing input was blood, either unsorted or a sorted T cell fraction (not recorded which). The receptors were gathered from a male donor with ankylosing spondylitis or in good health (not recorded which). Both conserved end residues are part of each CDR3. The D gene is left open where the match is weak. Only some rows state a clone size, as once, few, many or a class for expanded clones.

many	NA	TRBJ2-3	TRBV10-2	CASRRTDTQYF	TGCGCCAGCAGGCGCACAGATACGCAGTATTTT
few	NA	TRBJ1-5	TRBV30	CAWSLGGNQPQHF	TGTGCCTGGAGTCTCGGGGGCAATCAGCCCCAGCATTTT
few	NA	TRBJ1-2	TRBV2	CASSEFRARREGYTF	TGTGCCAGCAGTGAATTCCGGGCCCGCAGGGAAGGCTACACCTTC
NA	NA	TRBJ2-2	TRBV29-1	CSVRAGDTGELFF	TGCAGCGTTAGAGCAGGGGACACCGGGGAGCTGTTTTTT
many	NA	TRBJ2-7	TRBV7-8	CASSLTEAFDYEQYF	TGTGCCAGCAGCTTAACAGAGGCTTTTGACTACGAGCAGTACTTC
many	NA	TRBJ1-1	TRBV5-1	CASRSGTPNEAFF	TGCGCCAGCAGGTCCGGGACACCTAATGAAGCTTTCTTT
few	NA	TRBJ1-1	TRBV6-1	CASRRSGENTEAFF	TGTGCCAGCAGGCGGTCAGGGGAGAACACTGAAGCTTTCTTT
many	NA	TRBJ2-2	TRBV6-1	CASSEASREYTGELFF	TGTGCCAGCAGTGAAGCGTCCAGGGAGTACACCGGGGAGCTGTTTTTT
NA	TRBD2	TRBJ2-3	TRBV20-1	CSADGLAGSTDTQYF	TGCAGTGCTGATGGACTAGCTGGTAGCACAGATACGCAGTATTTT
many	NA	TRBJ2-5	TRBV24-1	CATRGKWEETQYF	TGTGCCACCAGAGGAAAGTGGGAGGAGACCCAGTACTTC
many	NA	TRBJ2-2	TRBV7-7	CASSLTVPGELFF	TGTGCCAGCAGCTTGACCGTACCGGGGGAGCTGTTTTTT
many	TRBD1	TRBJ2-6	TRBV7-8	CASSLETGTSSGANVLTF	TGTGCCAGCAGCTTAGAGACAGGGACCTCTTCAGGGGCCAACGTCCTGACTTTC
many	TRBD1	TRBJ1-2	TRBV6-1	CASSDEAGGGIYGYTF	TGTGCCAGCAGTGATGAAGCAGGGGGCGGAATCTATGGCTACACCTTC
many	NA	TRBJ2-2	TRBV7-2	CASRLLANTGELFF	TGTGCCAGCAGATTGCTAGCGAACACCGGGGAGCTGTTTTTT
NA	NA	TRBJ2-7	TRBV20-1	CSARLDSSEQYF	TGCAGTGCTCGTCTAGATTCCTCCGAGCAGTACTTC
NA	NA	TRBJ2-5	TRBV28	CASSLLTGETQYF	TGTGCCAGCAGTTTGCTGACGGGTGAGACCCAGTACTTC
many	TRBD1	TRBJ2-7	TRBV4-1	CASSQVIRDSSYEQYF	TGCGCCAGCAGCCAAGTAATACGGGACAGCTCCTACGAGCAGTACTTC
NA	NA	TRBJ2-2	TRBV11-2	CASSLSDTGQLFF	TGTGCCAGCAGCTTATCGGACACCGGGCAGCTGTTTTTT
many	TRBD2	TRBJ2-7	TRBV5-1	CASSLSRDYPYEQYF	TGCGCCAGCAGCTTGTCCCGGGACTACCCCTACGAGCAGTACTTC
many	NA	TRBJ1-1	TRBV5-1	CASSLDGVLSTEAFF	TGCGCCAGCAGCTTGGACGGGGTGTTGAGCACTGAAGCTTTCTTT
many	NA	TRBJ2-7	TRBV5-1	CASSQGNSYEQYF	TGCGCCAGCAGCCAGGGGAATTCCTACGAGCAGTACTTC